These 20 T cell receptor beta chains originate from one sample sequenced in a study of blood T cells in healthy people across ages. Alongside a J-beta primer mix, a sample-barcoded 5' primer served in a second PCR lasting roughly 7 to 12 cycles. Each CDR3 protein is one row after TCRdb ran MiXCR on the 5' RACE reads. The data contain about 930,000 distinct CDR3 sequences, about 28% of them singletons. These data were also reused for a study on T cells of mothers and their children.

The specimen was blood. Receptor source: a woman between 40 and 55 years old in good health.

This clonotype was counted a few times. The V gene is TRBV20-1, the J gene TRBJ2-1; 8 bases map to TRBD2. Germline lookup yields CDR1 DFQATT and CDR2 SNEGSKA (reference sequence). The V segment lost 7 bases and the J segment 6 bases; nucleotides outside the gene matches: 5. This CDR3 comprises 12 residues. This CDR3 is CSEAGTSNEQFF. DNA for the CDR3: TGCAGTGAGGCCGGGACTAGCAATGAGCAGTTCTTC.

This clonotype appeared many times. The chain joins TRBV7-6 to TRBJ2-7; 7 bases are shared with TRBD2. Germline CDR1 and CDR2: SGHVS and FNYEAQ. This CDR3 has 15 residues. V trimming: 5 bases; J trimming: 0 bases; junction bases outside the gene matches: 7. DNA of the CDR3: TGTGCCAGCAGCCAAGCTAGCGGCAGCTCCTACGAGCAGTACTTC. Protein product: CASSQASGSSYEQYF.

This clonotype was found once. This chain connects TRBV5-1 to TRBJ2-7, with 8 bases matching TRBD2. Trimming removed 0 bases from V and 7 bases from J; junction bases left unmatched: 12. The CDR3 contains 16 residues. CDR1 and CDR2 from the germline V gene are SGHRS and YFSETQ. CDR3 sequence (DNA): TGCGCCAGCAGCTTGGAGGTGGTAGCGGGGAGTAATGAGCAGTACTTC. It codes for CASSLEVVAGSNEQYF.

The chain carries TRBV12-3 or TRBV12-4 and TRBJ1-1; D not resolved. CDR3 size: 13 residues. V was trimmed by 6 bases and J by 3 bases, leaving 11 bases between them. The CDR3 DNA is TGTGCCAGCAGGGGTCAGAGGGACACTGAAGCTTTCTTT. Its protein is CASRGQRDTEAFF.

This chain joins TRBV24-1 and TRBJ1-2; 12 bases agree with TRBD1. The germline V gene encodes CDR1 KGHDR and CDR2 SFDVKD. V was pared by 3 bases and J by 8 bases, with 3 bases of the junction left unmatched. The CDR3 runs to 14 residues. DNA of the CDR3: TGTGCCACCAGTGATCCCGGGACAGGGGGCGGCTACACCTTC. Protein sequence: CATSDPGTGGGYTF.

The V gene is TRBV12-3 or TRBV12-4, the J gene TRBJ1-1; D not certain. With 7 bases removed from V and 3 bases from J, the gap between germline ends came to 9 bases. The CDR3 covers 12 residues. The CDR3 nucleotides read TGTGCCAGCAACAACATATACACTGAAGCTTTCTTT. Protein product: CASNNIYTEAFF.

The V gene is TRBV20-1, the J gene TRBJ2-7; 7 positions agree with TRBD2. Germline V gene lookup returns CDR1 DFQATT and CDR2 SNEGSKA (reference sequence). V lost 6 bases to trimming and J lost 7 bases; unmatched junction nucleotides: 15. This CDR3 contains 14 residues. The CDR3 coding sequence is TGCAGTGCAGATCAGCGGGGCGGGTTAGAGGAGCAGTACTTC. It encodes CSADQRGGLEEQYF.

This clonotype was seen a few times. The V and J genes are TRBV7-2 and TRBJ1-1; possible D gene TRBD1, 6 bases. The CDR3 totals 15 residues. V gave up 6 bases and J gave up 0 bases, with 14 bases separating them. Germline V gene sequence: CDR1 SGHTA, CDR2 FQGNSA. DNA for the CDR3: TGTGCCAGCAGTCCGGGGGGGCCGATGAACACTGAAGCTTTCTTT. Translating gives CASSPGGPMNTEAFF.

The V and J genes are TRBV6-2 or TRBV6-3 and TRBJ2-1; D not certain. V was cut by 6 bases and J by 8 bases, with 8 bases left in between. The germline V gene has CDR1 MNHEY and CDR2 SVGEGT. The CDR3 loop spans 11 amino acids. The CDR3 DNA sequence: TGTGCCAGCAGCGACTCTTATGAGCAGTTCTTC. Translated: CASSDSYEQFF.

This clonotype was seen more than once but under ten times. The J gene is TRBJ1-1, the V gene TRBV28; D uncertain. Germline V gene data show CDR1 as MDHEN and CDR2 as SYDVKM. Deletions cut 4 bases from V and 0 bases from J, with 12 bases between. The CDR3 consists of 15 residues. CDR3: CASSSHMRLNTEAFF. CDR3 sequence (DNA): TGTGCCAGCAGTTCCCATATGAGACTGAACACTGAAGCTTTCTTT.

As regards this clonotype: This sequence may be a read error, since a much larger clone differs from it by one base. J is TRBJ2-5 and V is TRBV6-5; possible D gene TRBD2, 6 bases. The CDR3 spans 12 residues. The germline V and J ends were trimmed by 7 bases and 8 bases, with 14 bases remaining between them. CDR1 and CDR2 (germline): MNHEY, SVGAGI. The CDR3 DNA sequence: TGTGCCAGCAAGGGTGGGACTGGTACCCAGTACTTC. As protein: CASKGGTGTQYF.

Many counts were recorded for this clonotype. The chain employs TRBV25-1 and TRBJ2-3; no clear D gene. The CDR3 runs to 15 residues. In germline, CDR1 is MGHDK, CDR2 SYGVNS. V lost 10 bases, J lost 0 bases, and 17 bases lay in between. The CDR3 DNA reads TGTGCCACCGCCGGGTGGTCGGTTAGCACAGATACGCAGTATTTT. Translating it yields CATAGWSVSTDTQYF.

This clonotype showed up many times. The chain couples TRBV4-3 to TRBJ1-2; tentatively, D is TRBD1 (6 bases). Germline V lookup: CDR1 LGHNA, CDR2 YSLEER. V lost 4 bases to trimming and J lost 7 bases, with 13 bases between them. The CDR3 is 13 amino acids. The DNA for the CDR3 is TGCGCCAGCAGCCCCACAGGGTTTCTTGGCTACACCTTC. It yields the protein CASSPTGFLGYTF.

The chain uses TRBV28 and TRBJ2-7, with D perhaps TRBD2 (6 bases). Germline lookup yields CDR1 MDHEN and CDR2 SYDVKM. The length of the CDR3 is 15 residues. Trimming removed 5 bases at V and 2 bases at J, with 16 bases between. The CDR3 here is CASSPRGYLAYEQYF. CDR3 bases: TGTGCCAGCAGTCCCCGGGGGTACCTAGCCTACGAGCAGTACTTC.

CDR3 sequence (DNA): TGTGCCAGCATTCCTGGTCAGGGAGGGACCATATATTTT. Amino acids: CASIPGQGGTIYF. This sequence joins TRBV28 and TRBJ1-3; the D gene is possibly TRBD1 (5 bases). Germline assignment: CDR1 MDHEN and CDR2 SYDVKM. Trimming shortened V by 7 bases and J by 10 bases, and 17 bases separated the two germline ends. This CDR3 contains 13 residues. Complete variable domain (other parts from reference TRBV28 and TRBJ1-3): DVKVTQSSRYLVKRTGEKVFLECVQDMDHENMFWYRQDPGLGLRLIYFSYDVKMKEKGDIPEGYSVSREKKERFSLILESASTNQTSMYLCASIPGQGGTIYFGEGSWLTVV.

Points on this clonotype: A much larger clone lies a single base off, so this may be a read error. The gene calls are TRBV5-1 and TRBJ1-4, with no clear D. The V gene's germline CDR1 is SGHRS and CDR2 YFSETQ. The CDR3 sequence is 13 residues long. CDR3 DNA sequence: TGCGCCAGCAGCTCGAACAGCAATGAAAGACTGTTTTTT. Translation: CASSSNSNERLFF.

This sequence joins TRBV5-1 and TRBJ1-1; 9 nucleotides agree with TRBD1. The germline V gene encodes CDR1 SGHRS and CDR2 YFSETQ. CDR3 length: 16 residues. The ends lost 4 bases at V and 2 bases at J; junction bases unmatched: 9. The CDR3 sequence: CASSPRQGEINTEAFF. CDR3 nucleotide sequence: TGCGCCAGCAGCCCGCGACAGGGGGAGATTAACACTGAAGCTTTCTTT.

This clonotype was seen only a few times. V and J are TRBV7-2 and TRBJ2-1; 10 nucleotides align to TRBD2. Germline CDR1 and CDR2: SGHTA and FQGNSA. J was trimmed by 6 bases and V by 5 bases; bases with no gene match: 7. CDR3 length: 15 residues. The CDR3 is CASSGVAGGRNEQFF. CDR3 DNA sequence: TGTGCCAGCAGCGGTGTAGCGGGGGGCCGCAATGAGCAGTTCTTC.

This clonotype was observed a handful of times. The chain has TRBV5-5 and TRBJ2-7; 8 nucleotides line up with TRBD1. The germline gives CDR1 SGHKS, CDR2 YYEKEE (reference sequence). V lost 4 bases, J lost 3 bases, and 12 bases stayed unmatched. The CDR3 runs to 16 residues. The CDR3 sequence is CASSPRTGSLGYEQYF. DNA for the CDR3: TGTGCCAGCAGCCCTAGGACAGGGAGTCTAGGCTACGAGCAGTACTTC.

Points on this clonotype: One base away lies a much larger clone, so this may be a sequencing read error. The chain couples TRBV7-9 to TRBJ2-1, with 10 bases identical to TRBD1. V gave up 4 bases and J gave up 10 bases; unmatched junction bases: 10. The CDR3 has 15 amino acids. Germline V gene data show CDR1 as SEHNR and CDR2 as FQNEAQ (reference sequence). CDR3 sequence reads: CASSSSGTGVYEQFF. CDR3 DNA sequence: TGTGCCAGCAGCTCCTCCGGGACAGGGGTGTACGAGCAGTTCTTC.